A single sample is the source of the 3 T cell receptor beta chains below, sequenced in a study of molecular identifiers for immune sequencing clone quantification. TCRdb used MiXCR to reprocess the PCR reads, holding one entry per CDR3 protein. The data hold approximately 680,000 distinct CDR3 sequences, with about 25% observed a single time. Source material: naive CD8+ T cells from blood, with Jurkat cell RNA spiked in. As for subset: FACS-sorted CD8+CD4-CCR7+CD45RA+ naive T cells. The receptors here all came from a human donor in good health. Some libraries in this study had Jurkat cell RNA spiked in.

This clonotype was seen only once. DNA of the CDR3: TGCGCCAGCAGTGGGTCTGATCGAACGCAGTATTTT. Its translation is CASSGSDRTQYF. V usage is TRBV10-1 and J usage is TRBJ2-3; D is undetermined. The V end lost 4 bases, the J end lost 9 bases, and 11 bases lay between the germline ends. This CDR3 contains 12 residues. The germline V gene encodes CDR1 WNHNN and CDR2 SYGVQD (reference sequence).

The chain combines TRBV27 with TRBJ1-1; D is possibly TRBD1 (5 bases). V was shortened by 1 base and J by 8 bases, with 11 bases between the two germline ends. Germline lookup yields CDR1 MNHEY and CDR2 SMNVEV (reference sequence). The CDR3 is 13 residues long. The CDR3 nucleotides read TGTGCCAGCAGTTTATTTGCCAGGACAGAAGCTTTCTTT. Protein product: CASSLFARTEAFF.

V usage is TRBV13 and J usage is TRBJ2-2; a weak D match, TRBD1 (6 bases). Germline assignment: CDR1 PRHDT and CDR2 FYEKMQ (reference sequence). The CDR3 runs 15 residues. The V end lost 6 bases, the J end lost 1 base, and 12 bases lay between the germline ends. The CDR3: CASRTRGQNTGELFF. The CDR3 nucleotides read TGTGCCAGCAGAACCAGGGGTCAGAACACCGGGGAGCTGTTTTTT.